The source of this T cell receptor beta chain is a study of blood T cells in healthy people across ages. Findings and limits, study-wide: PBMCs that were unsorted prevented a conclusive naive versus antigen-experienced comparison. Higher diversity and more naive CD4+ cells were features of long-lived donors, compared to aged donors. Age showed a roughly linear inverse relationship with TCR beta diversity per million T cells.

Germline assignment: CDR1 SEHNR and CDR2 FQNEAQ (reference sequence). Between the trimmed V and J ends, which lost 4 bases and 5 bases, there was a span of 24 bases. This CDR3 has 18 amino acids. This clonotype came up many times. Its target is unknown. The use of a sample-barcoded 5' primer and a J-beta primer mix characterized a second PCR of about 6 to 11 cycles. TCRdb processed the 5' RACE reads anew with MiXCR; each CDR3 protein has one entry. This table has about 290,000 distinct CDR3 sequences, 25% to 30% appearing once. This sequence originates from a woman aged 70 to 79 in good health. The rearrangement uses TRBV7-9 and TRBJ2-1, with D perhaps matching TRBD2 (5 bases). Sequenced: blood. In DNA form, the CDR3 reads TGTGCCAGCAGCTCCGGGGATTTTTGGGCGGGTACCCACAATGAGCAGTTCTTC. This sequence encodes CASSSGDFWAGTHNEQFF.